The 4 T cell receptor beta chains presented below share a single source sample, sequenced in a study of OX40 agonist ivuxolimab in advanced cancers. The table came from immunoSEQ multiplex PCR; TCRdb's copy has only in-frame clones and leaves some out. The sample records 40,000 to 60,000 clones, roughly nine tenths being singletons. Sequenced here: CD4+ or CD8+ T cells sorted from blood, sampled in a trial of the OX40 agonist ivuxolimab. Receptors originate from an adult with an advanced solid tumor such as melanoma, head and neck, liver or kidney cancer.

This chain uses TRBV7-8 with TRBJ2-1, with 9 bases identical to TRBD2. V was clipped by 5 bases and J by 4 bases; unmatched bases: 15. Germline V gene lookup returns CDR1 SGHVS and CDR2 FQNEAQ. This CDR3 spans 18 amino acids. CDR3 loop: CASSLKARVLAGYNEQFF. CDR3 in DNA: TGTGCCAGCAGCCTAAAGGCCCGGGTTCTAGCGGGGTACAATGAGCAGTTCTTC.

The chain recombines TRBV7-8 with TRBJ1-6; possible D gene TRBD1, 6 bases. V lost 5 bases and J lost 9, with 26 bases in between. The CDR3 runs to 18 residues. From germline, CDR1 is SGHVS and CDR2 FQNEAQ. CDR3 sequence: CASSPRLGGGTSISPLHF. The CDR3 DNA is TGTGCCAGCAGCCCCCGCCTGGGGGGCGGCACTTCGATTTCACCCCTCCACTTT.

This clone was counted once. The chain joins TRBV6-5 to TRBJ2-7; 8 bases agree with TRBD2. Germline V gives CDR1 MNHEY, CDR2 SVGAGI. Trimming took 8 bases from V and 6 from J; bases not matched to a gene: 9. The CDR3 sequence is 13 residues long. The CDR3 sequence: CASSSVAGREQYF. In DNA form, the CDR3 reads TGTGCCAGCTCGTCGGTAGCGGGACGCGAGCAGTACTTC.

The genes are TRBV6-1 and TRBJ2-7; TRBD1 or TRBD2 may be the D gene (5 bases each). This CDR3 contains 14 residues. The V end was cut by 4 bases, the J end by 3 bases, with 13 bases between. Looked up from germline, CDR1 is MNHNS and CDR2 is SASEGT. The CDR3 protein is CASSVRDGLYEQYF. CDR3 in DNA: TGTGCCAGCAGTGTACGGGACGGCCTCTACGAGCAGTACTTC.